This TCR beta chain was identified in a study of blood T cell repertoires in COVID-19. Study-level information: Sites in the United States, Italy and Spain provided acute and convalescent COVID-19 samples. T cells, B-cell-depleted T cells, or PBMCs provided the cDNA or gDNA that served as material.

This CDR3 is built from 16 residues. Per the study methods: Reference gene primer amplification yielded estimated nucleated cell counts. Produced via immunoSEQ multiplex PCR; TCRdb's table is partial and in-frame only. V, J and clone size were drawn from that table, and D and trimming were deduced from the DNA. The sample records hundreds of thousands of clones, 70% to 90% being singletons. Sequenced sample: peripheral blood. The chain is built from TRBV21-1 and TRBJ2-1; the D segment call TRBD2 is taken from the table without a DNA check. TRBV21-1 is described as a pseudogene. The sequence was obtained from a man aged 18 to 30 with active or convalescent COVID-19. The CDR3 DNA is TGTGCCAGCAGCAAAGCTCTAGCGGCTTATTGCAATGAGCAGTTCTTC. As protein: CASSKALAAYCNEQFF.